The 22 T cell receptor beta chains given below trace back to one sample, sequenced in a study of T cells after yellow fever vaccination. MiXCR, applied by TCRdb to the 5' RACE reads, yields one record per CDR3 protein. The sample holds some 250,000 distinct CDR3 sequences; 6.9% are singletons and the top ten take about 0.9%. The sample consisted of CD4+ T cells sorted from PBMCs, taken 15 days after the yellow fever booster vaccination. These receptors were obtained from a man aged 25 to 40 who received the YFV17D yellow fever vaccine.

This clonotype was recorded a few times. The V and J genes are TRBV5-1 and TRBJ1-1; 7 positions match TRBD1. This CDR3 region has 14 residues. Looked up from germline, CDR1 is SGHRS and CDR2 is YFSETQ. V lost 1 base to trimming and J lost 1 base; unmatched junction nucleotides: 1. CDR3 loop: CASSLRTGNTEAFF. The CDR3 nucleotides read TGCGCCAGCAGCTTGAGGACAGGGAACACTGAAGCTTTCTTT.

In DNA form, the CDR3 reads TGTGCCAGCAGCCCCCGGACAGCCCTTAATGAGCAGTTCTTC. Translation gives CASSPRTALNEQFF. The chain recombines TRBV7-2 with TRBJ2-1, with D possibly being TRBD1 (6 bases). Trimming cost V 5 bases and J 7 bases, with 15 bases left between them. The CDR3 spans 14 residues. CDR1 is SGHTA and CDR2 is FQGNSA in the germline V gene.

This clonotype was counted many times. This chain's CDR3 is CASNPHPFIETQYF. The CDR3 nucleotides are TGTGCCAGCAACCCACACCCGTTTATCGAGACCCAGTACTTC. The chain couples TRBV5-5 to TRBJ2-5; D is uncertain. CDR3 length equals 14 residues. Germline lookup yields CDR1 SGHKS and CDR2 YYEKEE (reference sequence). V lost 6 bases, J lost 5 bases, and 17 bases lay in between.

Turning to this clonotype: With a much larger clone just one base away, this may be a read error. The V gene is TRBV5-1, the J gene TRBJ2-5, with D perhaps matching TRBD1 (6 bases). Germline lookup yields CDR1 SGHRS and CDR2 YFSETQ. This CDR3 contains 14 residues. Trimming removed 3 bases at V and 5 bases at J, with 14 bases between. This CDR3 is CASSSKTGHETQYF. The CDR3 DNA reads as TGCGCCAGCAGCTCTAAGACAGGCCACGAGACCCAGTACTTC.

This clonotype showed up many times. The chain has TRBV7-9 and TRBJ2-1; TRBD2 might be the D (6 bases). The CDR3 totals 14 residues. The germline gives CDR1 SEHNR, CDR2 FQNEAQ (reference sequence). Trimming took off 5 bases at V and 6 bases at J, with 14 bases between the two ends. CDR3 in DNA: TGTGCCAGCAGCAAAAACCGGGACTCCAATGAGCAGTTCTTC. This translates into CASSKNRDSNEQFF.

The rearrangement links TRBV5-6 to TRBJ2-3, with TRBD2 matching 9 bases. Trimming cost V 3 bases and J 5 bases; bases outside gene matches: 10. The CDR3 runs to 16 residues. Germline values: CDR1 SGHDT, CDR2 YYEEEE. The CDR3 DNA is TGTGCCAGCAGCTATGTAGCGGGAGCGGAAAAAGATACGCAGTATTTT. This codes for CASSYVAGAEKDTQYF.

This clonotype showed up many times. The gene calls are TRBV20-1 and TRBJ2-1, with TRBD2 identical over 7 bases. The length of the CDR3 is 14 residues. Trimming at V came to 8 bases and at J to 1 base, leaving 8 bases not matched to a gene. The germline CDR1 and CDR2 sequences are DFQATT and SNEGSKA (reference sequence). The CDR3 DNA sequence: TGCAGTACCCTGGGCGGGAGTTCCTACAATGAGCAGTTCTTC. This gives the protein CSTLGGSSYNEQFF.

This clonotype was detected ten times or more. This chain connects TRBV28 to TRBJ2-2; either TRBD1 or TRBD2 may fit D (6 bases each). V lost 3 bases to trimming and J lost 0 bases, with 8 bases between them. The CDR3 is 15 amino acids. In germline, CDR1 is MDHEN, CDR2 SYDVKM. In DNA, the CDR3 is TGTGCCAGCAGTTTGGGGGGCACGAACACCGGGGAGCTGTTTTTT. Its translation is CASSLGGTNTGELFF. Variable domain in full (rest from reference TRBV28 and TRBJ2-2): DVKVTQSSRYLVKRTGEKVFLECVQDMDHENMFWYRQDPGLGLRLIYFSYDVKMKEKGDIPEGYSVSREKKERFSLILESASTNQTSMYLCASSLGGTNTGELFFGEGSRLTVL.

The genes are TRBV9 and TRBJ2-7; D remains unclear. Deletions cut 0 bases from V and 2 bases from J, with 6 bases between. This CDR3 has 13 amino acids. Germline V gene data show CDR1 as SGDLS and CDR2 as YYNGEE. The DNA for the CDR3 is TGTGCCAGCAGCGTAGCTGCGACCTACGAGCAGTACTTC. Protein sequence: CASSVAATYEQYF.

The rearrangement uses TRBV3-1 and TRBJ1-5, with 7 bases matching TRBD1. CDR3 length: 14 residues. J was trimmed by 9 bases and V by 2 bases; bases with no gene match: 7. Germline CDR1 LGHDT, CDR2 YNNKEL (reference sequence). CDR3 nucleotides: TGTGCCAGCAGCCAAACACAGGGGAATGGGCCCCAGCATTTT. Translation: CASSQTQGNGPQHF.

This clonotype was counted between two and nine times. The V call is TRBV20-1, the J call TRBJ2-5; no clear D. The CDR3 has 13 amino acids. V lost 1 base and J 4 bases, leaving 10 bases between the germline ends. The germline V gene encodes CDR1 DFQATT and CDR2 SNEGSKA (reference sequence). The CDR3 is CSARGTDGETQYF. CDR3 DNA sequence: TGCAGTGCTAGAGGCACCGACGGAGAGACCCAGTACTTC.

This clonotype was seen more than once but under ten times. The rearrangement uses TRBV5-4 and TRBJ2-7, with D possibly being TRBD1 or TRBD2 (5 bases each). V lost 4 bases to trimming and J lost 1 base, with 18 bases between them. This CDR3 is built from 16 residues. Germline V lookup: CDR1 SGHNT, CDR2 YYREEE (reference sequence). DNA of the CDR3: TGTGCCAGCAGCAACGATCCAGGGAGATCTTCCTACGAGCAGTACTTC. The encoded protein is CASSNDPGRSSYEQYF.

This clonotype was counted between two and nine times. This chain links TRBV6-5 with TRBJ2-1; TRBD1 agrees at 9 bases. The germline gives CDR1 MNHEY, CDR2 SVGAGI. The trim removed 2 bases at V and 7 bases at J, leaving 6 bases unmatched. CDR3 size: 15 residues. CDR3: CASSYLGTGPNEQFF. The CDR3 DNA is TGTGCCAGCAGTTACCTAGGGACAGGGCCTAATGAGCAGTTCTTC.

This clonotype has more than one count but fewer than ten. The chain joins TRBV10-3 to TRBJ2-7; TRBD1 agrees at 11 bases. The CDR3 length is 14 residues. The germline CDR1 and CDR2 sequences are ENHRY and SYGVKD. The V segment lost 6 bases and the J segment 2 bases; nucleotides outside the gene matches: 3. The chain's CDR3 is CAIRQDRGPYEQYF. As DNA, the CDR3 is TGTGCCATCAGACAGGACAGGGGGCCCTACGAGCAGTACTTC.

A few counts support this clonotype. This chain uses TRBV20-1 with TRBJ2-1; possibly TRBD2 for D (5 bases). The CDR3 extends over 16 amino acids. Trimming pared 3 bases from V and 0 bases from J, leaving 15 bases between. Germline V gene sequence: CDR1 DFQATT, CDR2 SNEGSKA (reference sequence). The CDR3 DNA sequence: TGCAGTGCTAGCCCCTCGAAGCGGAGCTCCTACAATGAGCAGTTCTTC. Translating gives CSASPSKRSSYNEQFF.

The rearrangement links TRBV4-3 to TRBJ1-2, with 9 bases matching TRBD1. Trimming cost V 3 bases and J 3 bases; bases outside gene matches: 5. Per germline, CDR1 LGHNA and CDR2 YSLEER. The CDR3 covers 15 residues. The CDR3 bases are TGCGCCAGCAGCCAGGAGGGACAGGGTCACTATGGCTACACCTTC. The encoded protein is CASSQEGQGHYGYTF.

This clonotype came up many times. The J gene is TRBJ2-1, the V gene TRBV6-2 or TRBV6-3; D call uncertain. V shed 2 bases and J shed 5 bases, with 10 bases lying between them. The CDR3 extends over 14 amino acids. In germline, CDR1 is MNHEY, CDR2 SVGEGT. CDR3 region: CASSYLGRDNEQFF. CDR3 in DNA: TGTGCCAGCAGTTACCTCGGACGGGACAATGAGCAGTTCTTC.

The chain uses TRBV29-1 and TRBJ2-3, with D possibly being TRBD2 (5 bases). V dropped 5 bases and J dropped 2 bases, with 17 bases sitting between them. Germline CDR1 SQVTM, CDR2 ANQGSEA. CDR3 length: 15 amino acids. CDR3 loop: CSVRRTHGLTDTQYF. Written as DNA, the CDR3 is TGCAGCGTTAGGAGGACCCACGGCCTCACAGATACGCAGTATTTT.

This clonotype appeared a few times. The chain uses TRBV7-3 and TRBJ2-3, with D possibly TRBD2 on 6 matching bases. The V gene lost 5 bases and the J gene lost 0 bases, with 12 bases spanning the gap. This CDR3 has 15 residues. Germline V lookup: CDR1 SGHTA, CDR2 FQGTGA. CDR3 sequence reads: CASSQIAASTDTQYF. The CDR3 region has the DNA TGTGCCAGCAGCCAAATAGCGGCTAGCACAGATACGCAGTATTTT.

This clonotype was picked up a small number of times. The V call is TRBV7-2, the J call TRBJ2-7; D not certain. Trimming stripped 8 bases from V and 2 bases from J, with 7 bases between. CDR3 size: 11 residues. Germline CDR1 SGHTA, CDR2 FQGNSA. The CDR3, as DNA: TGTGCCAGCGCCGGAACCTACGAGCAGTACTTC. Protein: CASAGTYEQYF.

Many counts were recorded for this clonotype. The chain carries TRBV4-1 and TRBJ1-2; D not resolved. The CDR3 contains 14 residues. The V end lost 0 bases, the J end lost 3 bases, and 8 bases lay between the germline ends. Germline V gene data show CDR1 as MGHRA and CDR2 as YSYEKL. CDR3 sequence reads: CASSQDRTYYGYTF. For the CDR3, the DNA is TGCGCCAGCAGCCAAGACCGGACCTACTATGGCTACACCTTC.

This clonotype has at least ten counts. Here the CDR3 DNA reads TGCGCCAGCAGCTTGGCCGCATCGAGTGTCGCAGATACGCAGTATTTT. Encoded protein: CASSLAASSVADTQYF. V is TRBV5-1 and J is TRBJ2-3; D call uncertain. The length of the CDR3 is 16 residues. Germline assignment: CDR1 SGHRS and CDR2 YFSETQ. Trimming removed 0 bases from V and 4 bases from J, with 15 bases in between. Filled out from reference TRBV5-1 and TRBJ2-3, the complete variable domain reads KAGVTQTPRYLIKTRGQQVTLSCSPISGHRSVSWYQQTPGQGLQFLFEYFSETQRNKGNFPGRFSGRQFSNSRSEMNVSTLELGDSALYLCASSLAASSVADTQYFGPGTRLTVL.